Described below is a single T cell receptor beta chain sequence and its context. Other nucleotide sequences from this sample produce the same CDR3. The data were taken from a study of shared clonotypes between healthy human individuals. With 0 bases removed from V and 2 bases from J, the gap between germline ends came to 9 bases. Germline V gene lookup returns CDR1 SGDLS and CDR2 YYNGEE. The CDR3 consists of 14 residues. Execution of the assay was at deep level. TCRdb keeps only in-frame clones here, not all; method: immunoSEQ multiplex PCR. The data show about 990,000 clones, around 78% seen once. The V call is TRBV9, the J call TRBJ2-7; tentative D call: TRBD2 (6 bases). The source material was memory CD4+ T cells from PBMCs. The subset was: CD45RA-negative fraction. This sequence originates from a young man in good health. Some clones in this sample may be carry-over from other donors' samples. CDR3 nucleotide sequence: TGTGCCAGCAGCGTAGAGGCGGGGACCTACGAGCAGTACTTC. Translated, it gives CASSVEAGTYEQYF.